Detailed here is one TCR beta chain. Its antigen is unidentified. The data stem from a study of blood T cells in healthy people across ages. Trimming removed 1 base from V and 1 base from J, with 5 bases in between. The CDR3 loop spans 14 amino acids. From germline, CDR1 is MNHNS and CDR2 SASEGT. A second about 7 to 11 cycle PCR used barcoded and J-beta primers. Researchers report that a template-switch adaptor with 12 random nucleotides tagged each cDNA molecule. The yield of each sample was at least 2.5 million CDR3-containing paired-end reads. One entry per CDR3 protein results from TCRdb running MiXCR on the 5' RACE reads. Altogether over 600,000 distinct CDR3 sequences are present, 21% being singletons, with the ten largest covering approximately 3.7%. Points from the study as a whole: Unsorted PBMC material precluded a definitive naive versus antigen-experienced comparison.

Every sample yielded at least 6.5 million isolated PBMCs. This chain uses TRBV6-1 with TRBJ1-5, with D unresolved. This clonotype originated in a man aged 65 to 79 in good health. The specimen was blood. CDR3: CASSEVTSNQPQHF. The CDR3 DNA is TGTGCCAGCAGTGAAGTAACGAGCAATCAGCCCCAGCATTTT.